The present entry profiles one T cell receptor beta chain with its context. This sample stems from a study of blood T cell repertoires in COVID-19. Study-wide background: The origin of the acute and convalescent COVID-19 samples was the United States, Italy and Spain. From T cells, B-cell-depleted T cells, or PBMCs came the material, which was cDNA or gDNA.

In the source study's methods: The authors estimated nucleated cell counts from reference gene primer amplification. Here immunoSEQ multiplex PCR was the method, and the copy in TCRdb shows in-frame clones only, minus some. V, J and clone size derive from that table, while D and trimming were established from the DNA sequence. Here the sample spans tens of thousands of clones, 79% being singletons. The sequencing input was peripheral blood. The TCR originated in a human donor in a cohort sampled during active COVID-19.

Here the CDR3 reads CASSLDGFTGELFF. CDR3 bases: TGCGCCAGCAGCTTGGACGGTTTCACCGGGGAGCTGTTTTTT. The gene calls are TRBV5-1 and TRBJ2-2; no definite D call. V was cut by 0 bases and J by 4 bases, with 7 bases left in between. Looked up from germline, CDR1 is SGHRS and CDR2 is YFSETQ. This CDR3 spans 14 amino acids.